These 10 T cell receptor beta chains share one sample of origin, sequenced in a study of human T cells and chemical hapten exposure. Time point described: patch test 3, about 24 weeks after DPC sensitization. The treatment is: therapeutic diphenylcyclopropenone sensitization with weekly scalp DPC. TCRdb reprocessed the RACE reads with MiXCR, giving one entry per CDR3 protein. The sample comprises 130,000 or so distinct CDR3 sequences, roughly 12% of which are singletons, and 2% to 2.5% rests with the top ten. This sample comprised whole blood, obtained in connection with sensitization to the hapten diphenylcyclopropenone (DPC). These TCRs come from a woman aged 45-60 years with alopecia areata. Some clones in this sample may be carry-over from other donors' samples.

The J gene is TRBJ2-3, the V gene TRBV29-1; D unclear. The CDR3 covers 14 residues. In germline, CDR1 is SQVTM, CDR2 ANQGSEA. The germline V and J ends were trimmed by 3 bases and 2 bases, with 12 bases remaining between them. The CDR3: CSVDLSYTTDTQYF. DNA for the CDR3: TGCAGCGTTGACCTTAGTTATACCACAGATACGCAGTATTTT.

This clonotype occurred a few times. The rearrangement joins TRBV18 to TRBJ1-5, with D maybe TRBD1 (6 bases). The V and J ends lost 3 bases and 3 bases respectively, with 12 bases between them. Germline loops: CDR1 KGHSH, CDR2 LQKENI. This CDR3 has 15 residues. The CDR3 sequence: CASSPTQGNNQPQHF. In nucleotides, the CDR3 is TGTGCCAGCTCACCGACACAGGGAAACAATCAGCCCCAGCATTTT.

This clonotype was recorded many times. The chain uses TRBV7-9 and TRBJ1-2, with D tentatively TRBD1 (6 bases). Germline V lookup: CDR1 SEHNR, CDR2 FQNEAQ (reference sequence). V lost 1 base and J lost 6, with 9 bases in between. The CDR3 spans 13 residues. Here the CDR3 DNA reads TGTGCCAGCAGCTTAGGGGCAGGGGATGGCTACACCTTC. This translates into CASSLGAGDGYTF. Using reference TRBV7-9 and TRBJ1-2 for the parts outside the CDR3, the full variable domain is DTGVSQNPRHKITKRGQNVTFRCDPISEHNRLYWYRQTLGQGPEFLTYFQNEAQLEKSRLLSDRFSAERPKGSFSTLEIQRTEQGDSAMYLCASSLGAGDGYTFGSGTRLTVV.

The V and J genes are TRBV12-3 or TRBV12-4 and TRBJ1-1; D is ambiguous. This CDR3 is built from 15 residues. Deletions cut 0 bases from V and 5 bases from J, with 13 bases between. CDR3 nucleotide sequence: TGTGCCAGCAGTTTAGCTTGGCGGGAGGTAACTGAAGCTTTCTTT. Its protein product is CASSLAWREVTEAFF.

This clonotype was counted a few times. The chain joins TRBV2 to TRBJ2-7, with D maybe TRBD1 (6 bases). The V gene's germline CDR1 is SNHLY and CDR2 FYNNEI. The ends were cut back, 3 bases at V and 3 bases at J, with 12 bases in the middle. The CDR3 length is 14 residues. The CDR3 region is CASSDFGQYYEQYF. The CDR3 nucleotides read TGTGCCAGCAGTGATTTCGGACAGTACTACGAGCAGTACTTC.

This chain joins TRBV12-3 or TRBV12-4 and TRBJ1-2; 7 bases line up with TRBD1. This CDR3 region has 14 residues. The V and J ends lost 0 bases and 2 bases, in that order; junction bases with no gene match: 0. CDR3 in amino acids: CASSLARGNYGYTF. The DNA for the CDR3 is TGTGCCAGCAGTTTAGCCAGGGGGAACTATGGCTACACCTTC.

A few counts support this clonotype. The chain couples TRBV20-1 to TRBJ2-3; D may match TRBD1 or TRBD2 (6 bases each). The ends were cut back, 4 bases at V and 8 bases at J, with 16 bases in the middle. CDR3 length: 13 amino acids. Looked up from germline, CDR1 is DFQATT and CDR2 is SNEGSKA (reference sequence). The CDR3 sequence is CSAIGVGGSTQYF. The CDR3 DNA reads as TGCAGTGCTATTGGAGTAGGGGGGAGTACGCAGTATTTT.

Many counts were recorded for this clonotype. The chain is built from TRBV10-3 and TRBJ2-7; a weak D match, TRBD1 (6 bases). Germline V lookup: CDR1 ENHRY, CDR2 SYGVKD. This CDR3 spans 13 amino acids. V lost 5 bases to trimming and J lost 3 bases, with 11 bases between them. The CDR3, as DNA: TGTGCCATCAGTCTCCGGGACATCTACGAGCAGTACTTC. Translation gives CAISLRDIYEQYF.

The J gene is TRBJ1-1, the V gene TRBV29-1; D is undetermined. In germline, CDR1 is SQVTM, CDR2 ANQGSEA. Trimming cost V 5 bases and J 5 bases, with 18 bases left between them. The CDR3 is 14 amino acids. CDR3 loop: CSVSVPRIRTEAFF. The CDR3 nucleotides are TGCAGCGTTTCCGTCCCTCGGATTAGGACTGAAGCTTTCTTT.

The table lists this clonotype with a few counts. The V and J genes are TRBV27 and TRBJ1-5; TRBD1 matches at 12 bases. There are 15 residues in the CDR3. Trimming removed 5 bases from V and 6 bases from J; junction bases left unmatched: 5. Germline CDR1 reads MNHEY; CDR2 reads SMNVEV (reference sequence). CDR3 bases: TGTGCCAGCAGTACCGGGACAGGGGGCCCTCAGCCCCAGCATTTT. This encodes CASSTGTGGPQPQHF.